This TCR beta chain was identified during a study of a mutant IDH1 vaccine in newly diagnosed glioma. Study-wide background: The study gave patients eight vaccinations in weeks 1, 3, 5, 7, 11, 15, 19, 23. Radiotherapy alone preceded vaccination by 4-6 weeks; alternatively, vaccination started with temozolomide cycles. Standard pretreatment was either radiotherapy, temozolomide, or, for most, radiochemotherapy with temozolomide.

Turning to this clone: Its antigen is still unknown.

The CDR3 runs 15 residues. Looked up from germline, CDR1 is SQVTM and CDR2 is ANQGSEA. V was trimmed by 4 bases and J by 3 bases, leaving 16 bases between them. Time point defined: week 11, during vaccination. Each dose delivered 300 ug of mutant IDH1 20-mer peptide subcutaneously with imiquimod. Generated by immunoSEQ multiplex PCR, the TCRdb table keeps only in-frame clones and is missing some. The sample yields around 25,000 clones, around 77% seen once. Findings and limits, study-wide: Vaccine-induced responses were seen in about 95% of patients, spanning several MHC alleles.

V is TRBV29-1 and J is TRBJ1-5, with D perhaps TRBD1 (5 bases). This clonotype was obtained from a woman aged 18-29 years with glioma. Sequences were derived from PBMCs, sampled from a glioma patient whose treatment included an IDH1 peptide vaccine. The CDR3 DNA follows: TGCAGCGTTGTAGATGGTGGGGGGTTCAATCAGCCCCAGCATTTT. Its protein is CSVVDGGGFNQPQHF.